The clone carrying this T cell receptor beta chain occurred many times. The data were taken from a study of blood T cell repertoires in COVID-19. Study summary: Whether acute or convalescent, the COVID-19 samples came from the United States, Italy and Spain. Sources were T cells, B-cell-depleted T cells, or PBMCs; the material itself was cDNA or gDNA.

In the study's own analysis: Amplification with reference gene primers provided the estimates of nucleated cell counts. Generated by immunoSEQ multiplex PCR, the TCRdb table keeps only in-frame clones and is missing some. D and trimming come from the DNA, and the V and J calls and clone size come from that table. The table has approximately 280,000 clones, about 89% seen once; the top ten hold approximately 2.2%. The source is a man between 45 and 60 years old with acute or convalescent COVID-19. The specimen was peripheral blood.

CDR3: CASSTGQDNTGELFF. CDR3 DNA sequence: TGTGCCAGCAGTACGGGACAGGATAACACCGGGGAGCTGTTTTTT. The chain links TRBV2 to TRBJ2-2; 8 nucleotides match TRBD1. The CDR3 is made up of 15 amino acids. V was pared by 5 bases and J by 2 bases, with 4 bases of the junction left unmatched. Germline CDR1 is SNHLY and CDR2 is FYNNEI.